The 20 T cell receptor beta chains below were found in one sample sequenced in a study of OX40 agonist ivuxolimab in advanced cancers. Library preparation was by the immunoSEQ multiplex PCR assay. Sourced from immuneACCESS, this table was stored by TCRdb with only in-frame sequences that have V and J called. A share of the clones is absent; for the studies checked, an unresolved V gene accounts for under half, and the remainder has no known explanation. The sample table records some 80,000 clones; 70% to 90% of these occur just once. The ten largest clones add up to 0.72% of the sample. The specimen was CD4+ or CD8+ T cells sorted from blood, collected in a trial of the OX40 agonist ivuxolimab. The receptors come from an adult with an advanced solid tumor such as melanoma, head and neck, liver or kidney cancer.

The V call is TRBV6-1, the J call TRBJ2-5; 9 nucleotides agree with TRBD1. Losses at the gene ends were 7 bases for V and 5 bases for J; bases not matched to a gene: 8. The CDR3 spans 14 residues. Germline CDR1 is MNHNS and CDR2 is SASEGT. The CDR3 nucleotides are TGTGCCAGCAACGGACAGGGGATGAGGGAGACCCAGTACTTC. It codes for CASNGQGMRETQYF.

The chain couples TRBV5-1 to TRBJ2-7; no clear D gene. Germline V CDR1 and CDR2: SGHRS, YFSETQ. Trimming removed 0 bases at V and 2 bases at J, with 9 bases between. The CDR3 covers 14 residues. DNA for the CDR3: TGCGCCAGCAGCTTGGTACCGCAGGCCTACGAGCAGTACTTC. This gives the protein CASSLVPQAYEQYF.

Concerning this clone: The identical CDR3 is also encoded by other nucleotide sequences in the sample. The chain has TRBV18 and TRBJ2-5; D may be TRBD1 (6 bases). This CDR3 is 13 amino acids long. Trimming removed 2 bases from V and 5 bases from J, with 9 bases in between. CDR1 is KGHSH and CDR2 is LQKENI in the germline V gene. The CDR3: CASSPGQGETQYF. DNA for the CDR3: TGTGCCAGCTCACCAGGGCAGGGGGAGACCCAGTACTTC.

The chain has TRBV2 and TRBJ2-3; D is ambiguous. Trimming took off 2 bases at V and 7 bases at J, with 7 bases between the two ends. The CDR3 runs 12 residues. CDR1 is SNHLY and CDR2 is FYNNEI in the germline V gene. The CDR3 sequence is CASSETVNTQYF. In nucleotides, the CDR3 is TGTGCCAGCAGTGAAACGGTGAATACGCAGTATTTT.

CDR3 DNA sequence: TGTGCCAGCAGCAGGGTGGAGGGCACAGGAGGCTACACCTTC. Its protein is CASSRVEGTGGYTF. This rearrangement joins TRBV5-8 to TRBJ1-2; possible D gene TRBD1, 5 bases. The germline CDR1 and CDR2 sequences are SGHTS and YDEGEE. The germline V and J ends were trimmed by 4 bases and 8 bases, with 18 bases remaining between them. CDR3 length: 14 residues. The full variable domain, its missing parts supplied by reference TRBV5-8 and TRBJ1-2, is EAGVTQSPTHLIKTRGQQATLRCSPISGHTSVYWYQQALGLGLQFLLWYDEGEERNRGNFPPRFSGRQFPNYSSELNVNALELEDSALYLCASSRVEGTGGYTFGSGTRLTVV.

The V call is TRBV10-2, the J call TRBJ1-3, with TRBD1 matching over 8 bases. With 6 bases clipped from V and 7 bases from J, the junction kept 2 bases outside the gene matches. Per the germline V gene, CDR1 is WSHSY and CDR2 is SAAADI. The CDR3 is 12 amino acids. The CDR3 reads CASSGQGNTIYF. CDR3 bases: TGCGCCAGCAGCGGACAGGGCAACACCATATATTTT.

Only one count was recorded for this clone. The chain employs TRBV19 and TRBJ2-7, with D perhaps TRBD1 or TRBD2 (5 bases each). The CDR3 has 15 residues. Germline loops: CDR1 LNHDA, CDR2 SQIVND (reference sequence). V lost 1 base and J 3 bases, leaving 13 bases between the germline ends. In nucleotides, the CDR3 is TGTGCCAGTAGTATAGGGGGGTTTTTGAGCTACGAGCAGTACTTC. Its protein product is CASSIGGFLSYEQYF.

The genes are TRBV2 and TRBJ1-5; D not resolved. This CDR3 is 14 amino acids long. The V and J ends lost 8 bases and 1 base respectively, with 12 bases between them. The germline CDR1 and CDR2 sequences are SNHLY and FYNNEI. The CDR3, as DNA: TGTGCCAGCCTGGCGGACGGAAGCAATCAGCCCCAGCATTTT. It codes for CASLADGSNQPQHF.

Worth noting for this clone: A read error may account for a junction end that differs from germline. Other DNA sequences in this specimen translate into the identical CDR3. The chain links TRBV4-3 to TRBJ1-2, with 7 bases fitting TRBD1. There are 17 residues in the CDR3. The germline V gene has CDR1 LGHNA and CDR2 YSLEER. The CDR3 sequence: CASSRGLPGGINYGYTF. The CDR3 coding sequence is TGCGCCAGTAGCCGAGGACTTCCAGGGGGAATCAACTATGGCTACACCTTC.

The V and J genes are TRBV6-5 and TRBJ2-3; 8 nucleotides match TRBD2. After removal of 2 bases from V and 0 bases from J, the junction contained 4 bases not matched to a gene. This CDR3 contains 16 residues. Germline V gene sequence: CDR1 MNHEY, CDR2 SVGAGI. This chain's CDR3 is CASSYRGGQSTDTQYF. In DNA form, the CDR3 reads TGTGCCAGCAGTTACCGGGGGGGCCAGAGCACAGATACGCAGTATTTT.

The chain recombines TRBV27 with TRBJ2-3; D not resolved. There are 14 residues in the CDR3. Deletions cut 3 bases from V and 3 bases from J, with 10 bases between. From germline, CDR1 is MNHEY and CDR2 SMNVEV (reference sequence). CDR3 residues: CASSLNRPTDTQYF. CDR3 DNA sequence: TGTGCCAGCAGTTTGAACCGCCCAACAGATACGCAGTATTTT.

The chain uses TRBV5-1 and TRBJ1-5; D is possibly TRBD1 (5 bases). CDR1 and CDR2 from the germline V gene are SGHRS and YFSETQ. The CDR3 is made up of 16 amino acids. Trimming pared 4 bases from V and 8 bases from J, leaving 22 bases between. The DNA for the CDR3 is TGCGCCAGCAGCCCCGACGGGGGTTGGGGCATAGAGCCCCAGCATTTT. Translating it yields CASSPDGGWGIEPQHF.

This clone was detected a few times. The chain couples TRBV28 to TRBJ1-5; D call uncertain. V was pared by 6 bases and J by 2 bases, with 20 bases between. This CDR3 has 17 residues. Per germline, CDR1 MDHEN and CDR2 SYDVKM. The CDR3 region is CASRPVGPPDGNQPQHF. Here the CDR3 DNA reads TGTGCCAGCAGGCCAGTAGGGCCCCCGGATGGCAATCAGCCCCAGCATTTT. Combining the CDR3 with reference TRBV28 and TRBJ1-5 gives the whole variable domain DVKVTQSSRYLVKRTGEKVFLECVQDMDHENMFWYRQDPGLGLRLIYFSYDVKMKEKGDIPEGYSVSREKKERFSLILESASTNQTSMYLCASRPVGPPDGNQPQHFGDGTRLSIL.

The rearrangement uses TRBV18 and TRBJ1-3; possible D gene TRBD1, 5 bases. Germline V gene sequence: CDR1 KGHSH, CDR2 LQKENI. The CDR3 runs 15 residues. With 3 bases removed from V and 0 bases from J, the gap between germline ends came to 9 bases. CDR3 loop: CASSPGTPSGNTIYF. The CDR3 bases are TGTGCCAGCTCACCTGGGACCCCCTCTGGAAACACCATATATTTT.

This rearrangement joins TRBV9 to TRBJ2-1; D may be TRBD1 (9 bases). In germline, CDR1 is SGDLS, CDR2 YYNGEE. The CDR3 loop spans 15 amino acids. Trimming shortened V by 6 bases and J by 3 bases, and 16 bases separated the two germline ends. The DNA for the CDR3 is TGTGCCAGCACCGGACAGGGGACTAGCTACAATGAGCAGTTCTTC. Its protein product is CASTGQGTSYNEQFF. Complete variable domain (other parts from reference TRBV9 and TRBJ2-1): DSGVTQTPKHLITATGQRVTLRCSPRSGDLSVYWYQQSLDQGLQFLIQYYNGEERAKGNILERFSAQQFPDLHSELNLSSLELGDSALYFCASTGQGTSYNEQFFGPGTRLTVL.

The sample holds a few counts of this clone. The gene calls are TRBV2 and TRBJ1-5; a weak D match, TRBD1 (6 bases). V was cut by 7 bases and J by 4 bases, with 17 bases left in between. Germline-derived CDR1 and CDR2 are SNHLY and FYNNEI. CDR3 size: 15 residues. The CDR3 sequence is CASKFGFQGNQPQHF. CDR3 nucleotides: TGTGCCAGCAAATTCGGGTTTCAGGGGAATCAGCCCCAGCATTTT.

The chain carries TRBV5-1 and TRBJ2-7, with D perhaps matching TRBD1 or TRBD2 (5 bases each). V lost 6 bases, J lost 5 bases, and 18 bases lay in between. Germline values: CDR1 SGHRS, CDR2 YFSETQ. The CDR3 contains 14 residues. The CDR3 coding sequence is TGCGCCAGCACTGGCCCCGGGACGATCAACGAGCAGTACTTC. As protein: CASTGPGTINEQYF.

CDR3 in amino acids: CASRPDRTLGPQHF. The CDR3 bases are TGTGCCAGCAGACCCGACAGGACCCTAGGGCCCCAGCATTTT. This sequence joins TRBV6-5 and TRBJ1-5, with D possibly matching TRBD1 (6 bases). Trimming took off 6 bases at V and 9 bases at J, with 18 bases between the two ends. Per germline, CDR1 MNHEY and CDR2 SVGAGI. This CDR3 contains 14 residues.

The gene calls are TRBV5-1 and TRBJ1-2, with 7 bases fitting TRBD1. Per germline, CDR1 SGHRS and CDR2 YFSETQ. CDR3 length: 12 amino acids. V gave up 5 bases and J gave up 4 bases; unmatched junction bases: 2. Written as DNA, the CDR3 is TGCGCCAGCAGGAGGGACAGCTATGGCTACACCTTC. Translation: CASRRDSYGYTF.

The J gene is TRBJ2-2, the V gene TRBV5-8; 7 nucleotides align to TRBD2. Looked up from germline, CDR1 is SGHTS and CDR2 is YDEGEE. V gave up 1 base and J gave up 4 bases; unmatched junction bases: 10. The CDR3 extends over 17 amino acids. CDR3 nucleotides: TGTGCCAGCAGCTTGTACTTGTTCCGGGAGGCCACCGGGGAGCTGTTTTTT. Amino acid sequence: CASSLYLFREATGELFF.